This T cell receptor (beta chain) was obtained from a study of blood T cell repertoires in COVID-19. Study as a whole: Specimens from acute and convalescent COVID-19 originated in the United States, Italy and Spain. Sources were T cells, B-cell-depleted T cells, or PBMCs; the material itself was cDNA or gDNA.

In the study's own analysis: How many nucleated cells were present was estimated from reference gene primer amplification. The assay was immunoSEQ multiplex PCR, and TCRdb's table has in-frame clones only and misses some. That table is the source of V, J and clone size, and D and trimming were worked out from the DNA. Here the sample spans tens of thousands of clones, around 90% being singletons. Germline CDR1 LNHDA, CDR2 SQIVND (reference sequence). CDR3 size: 15 residues. J was trimmed by 6 bases and V by 5 bases; bases with no gene match: 8. The sample holds one count of this clone. The sequence was obtained from a man aged 50 to 59 with acute or convalescent COVID-19. The specimen sequenced was peripheral blood. The chain recombines TRBV19 with TRBJ1-5; 9 nucleotides match TRBD1. The CDR3 sequence: CASSPIRDRAQPQHF. In DNA, the CDR3 is TGTGCCAGTAGTCCGATTCGGGACAGGGCTCAGCCCCAGCATTTT.